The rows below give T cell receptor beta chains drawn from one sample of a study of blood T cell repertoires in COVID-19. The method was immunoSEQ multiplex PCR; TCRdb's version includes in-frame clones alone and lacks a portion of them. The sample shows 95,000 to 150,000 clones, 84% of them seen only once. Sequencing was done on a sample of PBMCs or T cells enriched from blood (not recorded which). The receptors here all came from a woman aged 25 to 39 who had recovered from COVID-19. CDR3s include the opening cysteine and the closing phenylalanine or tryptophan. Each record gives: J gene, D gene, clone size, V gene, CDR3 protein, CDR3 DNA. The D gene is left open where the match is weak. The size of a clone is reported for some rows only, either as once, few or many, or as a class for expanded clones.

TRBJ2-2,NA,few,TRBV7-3,CASSPPEDTGELFF,TGTGCCAGCAGCCCCCCGGAGGACACCGGGGAGCTGTTTTTT
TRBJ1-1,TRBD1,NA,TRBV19,CASSRDRGHSEAFF,TGTGCCAGTAGTAGAGACAGGGGGCATTCTGAAGCTTTCTTT
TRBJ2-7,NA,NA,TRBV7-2,CASSLTRVRGGYEQYF,TGTGCCAGCAGCTTAACCAGAGTCCGGGGAGGTTACGAGCAGTACTTC
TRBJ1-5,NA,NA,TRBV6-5,CASSPPGFSNQPQHF,TGTGCCAGCAGTCCCCCGGGATTTAGCAATCAGCCCCAGCATTTT
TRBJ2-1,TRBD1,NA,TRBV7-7,CASSTGTGGYNEQFF,TGTGCTAGCAGCACCGGGACAGGGGGCTACAATGAGCAGTTCTTC
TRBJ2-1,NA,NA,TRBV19,CASIPPLDYAGGGSSYNEQFF,TGTGCCAGTATTCCCCCCCTTGACTACGCCGGCGGGGGCAGCTCCTACAATGAGCAGTTCTTC
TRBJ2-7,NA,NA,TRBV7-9,CASSLGPLADYEQYF,TGTGCCAGCAGCTTAGGGCCCCTAGCCGACTACGAGCAGTACTTC
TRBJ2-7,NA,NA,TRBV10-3,CAISEYATTEQYF,TGTGCCATCAGTGAGTACGCGACGACTGAGCAGTACTTC
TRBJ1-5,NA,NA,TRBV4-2,CASSQSQGFNQPQHF,TGTGCCAGCAGCCAATCTCAGGGATTCAATCAGCCCCAGCATTTT
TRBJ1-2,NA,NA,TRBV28,CASRVAGNIYGYTF,TGTGCCAGCAGGGTGGCAGGGAATATTTATGGCTACACCTTC
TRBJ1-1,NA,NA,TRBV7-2,CASSPLAEAFF,TGTGCCAGCAGCCCTCTAGCTGAAGCTTTCTTT
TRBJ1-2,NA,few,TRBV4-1,CASSQVPGQGYGYTF,TGCGCCAGCAGCCAAGTCCCGGGACAAGGCTATGGCTACACCTTC
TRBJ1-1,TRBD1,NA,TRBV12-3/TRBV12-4,CASNPYRGAEAFF,TGTGCCAGCAACCCCTACAGGGGGGCTGAAGCTTTCTTT
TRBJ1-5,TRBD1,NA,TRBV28,CASRPGGTGQPQHF,TGTGCCAGCAGGCCAGGGGGGACAGGTCAGCCCCAGCATTTT
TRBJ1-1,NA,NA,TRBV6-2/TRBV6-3,CASSYPGGGFGTEAFF,TGTGCCAGCAGTTACCCCGGGGGGGGGTTCGGCACTGAAGCTTTCTTT
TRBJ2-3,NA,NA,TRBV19,CASSMAQGLTDTQYF,TGTGCCAGTAGTATGGCACAGGGATTGACAGATACGCAGTATTTT
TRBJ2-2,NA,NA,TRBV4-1,CASSNSGRNTGELFF,TGCGCCAGCAGCAATAGCGGCAGGAACACCGGGGAGCTGTTTTTT
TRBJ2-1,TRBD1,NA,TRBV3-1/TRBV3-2,CASSLGTGGNEQFF,TGTGCCAGCAGCCTCGGGACAGGCGGCAATGAGCAGTTCTTC
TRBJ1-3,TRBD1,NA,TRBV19,CASSPRTGRRYYGNTIYF,TGTGCCAGTAGTCCCCGGACAGGGCGGAGATACTACGGAAACACCATATATTTT
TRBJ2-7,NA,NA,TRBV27,CASSTGLGKDEQYF,TGTGCCAGCAGTACGGGACTTGGGAAGGACGAGCAGTACTTC
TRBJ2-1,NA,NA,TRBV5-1,CASSLGPVAPKTQGYEQFF,TGCGCCAGCAGCTTGGGGCCCGTAGCGCCAAAGACCCAGGGGTATGAGCAGTTCTTC
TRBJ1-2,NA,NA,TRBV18,CASSPTRTWQNYGYTF,TGTGCCAGCTCACCGACTCGGACATGGCAGAACTATGGCTACACCTTC
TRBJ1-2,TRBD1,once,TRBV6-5,CASSIRTGGADGYTF,TGTGCCAGCAGTATCAGGACAGGGGGCGCGGATGGCTACACCTTC
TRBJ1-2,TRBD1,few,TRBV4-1,CASSQGQGAGYGYTF,TGCGCCAGCAGCCAGGGCCAGGGGGCTGGCTATGGCTACACCTTC
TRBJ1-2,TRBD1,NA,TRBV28,CASSSPTGGRRVGYTF,TGTGCCAGCAGTTCGCCGACAGGGGGCCGAAGGGTTGGCTACACCTTC
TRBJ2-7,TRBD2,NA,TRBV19,CASSLAGGPFEQYF,TGTGCCAGTAGTTTAGCGGGAGGGCCCTTCGAGCAGTACTTC
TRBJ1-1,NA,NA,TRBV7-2,CASSSGGGVGTEAFF,TGTGCCAGCAGCTCTGGTGGGGGCGTTGGGACTGAAGCTTTCTTT
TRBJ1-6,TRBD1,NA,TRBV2,CASSTWGQGNSPLHF,TGTGCCAGCAGTACCTGGGGACAGGGAAATTCACCCCTCCACTTT
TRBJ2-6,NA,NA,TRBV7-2,CASTPLGANVLTF,TGTGCCAGCACCCCCTTGGGGGCCAACGTCCTGACTTTC
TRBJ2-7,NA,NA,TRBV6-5,CASYQTRTYEQYF,TGTGCCAGCTACCAGACTAGGACCTACGAGCAGTACTTC
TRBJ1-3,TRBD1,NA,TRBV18,CASSHSGTGEASGNTIYF,TGTGCCAGCTCACACTCAGGGACAGGGGAGGCCTCTGGAAACACCATATATTTT
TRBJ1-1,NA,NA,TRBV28,CASSFRGNTEAFF,TGTGCCAGCAGTTTCCGAGGGAACACTGAAGCTTTCTTT
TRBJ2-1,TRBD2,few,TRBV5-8,CASSIRLAGGNNEQFF,TGTGCCAGCAGCATCAGACTAGCGGGAGGTAACAATGAGCAGTTCTTC
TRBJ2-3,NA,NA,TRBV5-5,CASTRQGRGTDTQYF,TGTGCCAGCACCCGACAGGGGAGGGGCACAGATACGCAGTATTTT
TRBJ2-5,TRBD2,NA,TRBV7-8,CASSPGTSGRAKETQYF,TGTGCCAGCAGCCCGGGGACTAGCGGGAGGGCCAAAGAGACCCAGTACTTC